The clone carrying this T cell receptor (beta chain) has ten or more counts. Its antigen is not identified. The data were obtained in a study of T cells in Graves' hyperthyroidism and ophthalmopathy. Study-level background: Peripheral blood samples were taken at initial diagnosis, prior to any treatment. Study conclusions and caveats: From stable hyperthyroidism, ophthalmopathy was set apart by a 13 V-J model.

Authors of the study amplified TCR beta CDR3 regions from RNA transcripts. HTBI primers were used for first-round RT-PCR of the TCR CDR3. TCRdb reprocessed the multiplex PCR reads via MiXCR and lists one record per CDR3 protein. Here the sample spans some 620,000 distinct CDR3 sequences, under 20% being singletons. Graves' hyperthyroidism is called stable when ophthalmopathy does not progress within 18 months. The CDR3 length is 15 residues. V lost 6 bases and J 0 bases, leaving 15 bases between the germline ends. In germline, CDR1 is MNHNS, CDR2 SASEGT. This sequence joins TRBV6-1 and TRBJ2-7; D may be TRBD1 (5 bases). The clonotype originates from a woman in her 30s with Graves' hyperthyroidism. Sequenced: blood. The CDR3 sequence: CASSRQFVSSYEQYF. The CDR3 DNA reads TGTGCCAGCAGCAGACAGTTCGTGAGCTCCTACGAGCAGTACTTC.